This T cell receptor (beta chain) was identified in a study of post-analysis software for immune sequencing data. Study-wide context: Several disease courses (relapsing-remitting, secondary progressive and progressive-relapsing) of multiple sclerosis were included. Broader study findings: F-measure co-clustering was strong for batch-matched samples. Multiple sclerosis patients showed significantly lower normalized Chao1 diversity than controls did. TRBV5-6, TRBV5-1 and TRBV20-1 were among 4 or 5 TRBV segments more frequent in patients than controls.

The TCR beta cDNA libraries carried unique molecular identifiers. Starting from approximately 0.95 to 9.8 million T cells, the study yielded roughly 0.5 million cDNA molecules. TCRdb re-called the PCR reads with MiXCR, one entry per CDR3 protein. The data contain about 820,000 distinct CDR3 sequences, approximately 53% of them singletons. Germline V gene lookup returns CDR1 KGHSH and CDR2 LQKENI. The CDR3 consists of 14 residues. Trimming took 5 bases from V and 1 from J, leaving 11 bases between them. As regards this clonotype: The antigen remains unidentified.

This sequence originates from a girl aged 10 to 17 with multiple sclerosis. Sequenced material: blood. This chain connects TRBV18 to TRBJ2-5; D may be TRBD2 (6 bases). Written as DNA, the CDR3 is TGTGCCAGCTCAACCGGCGGGATCCAAGAGACCCAGTACTTC. Translated, it gives CASSTGGIQETQYF. Full variable domain (missing parts from reference TRBV18 and TRBJ2-5): NAGVMQNPRHLVRRRGQEARLRCSPMKGHSHVYWYRQLPEEGLKFMVYLQKENIIDESGMPKERFSAEFPKEGPSILRIQQVVRGDSAAYFCASSTGGIQETQYFGPGTRLLVL.